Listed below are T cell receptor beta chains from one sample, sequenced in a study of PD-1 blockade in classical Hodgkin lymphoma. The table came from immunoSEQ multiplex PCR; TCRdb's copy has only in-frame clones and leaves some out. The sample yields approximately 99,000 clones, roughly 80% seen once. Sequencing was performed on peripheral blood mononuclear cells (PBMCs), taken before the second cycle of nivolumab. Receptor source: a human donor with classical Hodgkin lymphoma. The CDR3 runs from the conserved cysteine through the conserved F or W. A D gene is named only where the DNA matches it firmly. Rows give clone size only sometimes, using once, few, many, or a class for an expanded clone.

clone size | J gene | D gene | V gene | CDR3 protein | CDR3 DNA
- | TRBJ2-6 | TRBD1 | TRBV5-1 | CASSRWTGSFGANVLTF | TGCGCCAGCAGCCGCTGGACAGGGTCCTTTGGCGCCAACGTCCTGACTTTC
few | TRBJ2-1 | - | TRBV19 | CASSIDPRSDEQFF | TGTGCCAGTAGTATAGATCCCCGTTCGGATGAGCAGTTCTTC
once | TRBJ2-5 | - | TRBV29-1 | CSVGQIQETQYF | TGCAGCGTTGGACAGATACAAGAGACCCAGTACTTC
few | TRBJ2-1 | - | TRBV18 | CASSPIENEQFF | TGTGCCAGCTCACCTATTGAGAATGAGCAGTTCTTC
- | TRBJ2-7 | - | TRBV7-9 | CASSLGQMDEQYF | TGTGCCAGCAGCTTAGGGCAGATGGACGAGCAGTACTTC
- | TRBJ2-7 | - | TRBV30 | CAWSPDRTYEQYF | TGTGCCTGGAGCCCCGACAGGACCTACGAGCAGTACTTC
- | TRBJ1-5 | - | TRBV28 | CASNKGPSYQPQHF | TGTGCCAGCAATAAAGGACCCAGCTATCAGCCCCAGCATTTT
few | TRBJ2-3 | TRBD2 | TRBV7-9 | CASSLLAGGEDTQYF | TGTGCCAGCAGCTTATTAGCGGGCGGGGAAGATACGCAGTATTTT
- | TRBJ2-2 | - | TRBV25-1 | CASSEFVANTGELFF | TGTGCCAGCAGTGAATTCGTGGCGAACACCGGGGAGCTGTTTTTT
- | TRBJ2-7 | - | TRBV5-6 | CASSSRWPGLSSYEQYF | TGTGCCAGCAGCTCCAGGTGGCCGGGACTCAGCTCCTACGAGCAGTACTTC
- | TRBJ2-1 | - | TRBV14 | CASSYGSFDYNEQFF | TGTGCCAGCAGTTACGGGAGCTTTGACTACAATGAGCAGTTCTTC
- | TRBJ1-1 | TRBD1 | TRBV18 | CASSPGQTDGAFF | TGTGCCAGCTCACCGGGACAGACTGACGGAGCTTTCTTT
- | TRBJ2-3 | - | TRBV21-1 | CARSKQGTLDTQYF | TGTGCCAGAAGCAAACAGGGGACGCTAGATACGCAGTATTTT
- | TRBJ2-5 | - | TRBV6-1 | CASSWPSVGETQYF | TGTGCCAGCAGTTGGCCCAGCGTGGGGGAGACCCAGTACTTC
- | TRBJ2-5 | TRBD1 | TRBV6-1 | CASSEARTGSETQYF | TGTGCCAGCAGTGAAGCGAGGACAGGGAGCGAGACCCAGTACTTC
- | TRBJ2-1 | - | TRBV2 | CASSVAEQAQQFF | TGTGCCAGCAGTGTCGCGGAACAGGCTCAGCAGTTCTTC
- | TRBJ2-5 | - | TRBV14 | CASSQRTVGETQYF | TGTGCCAGCAGCCAGCGGACAGTCGGCGAGACCCAGTACTTC
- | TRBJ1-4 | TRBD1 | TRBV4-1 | CASVPSETGREKLFF | TGCGCCAGCGTCCCAAGCGAGACAGGGCGTGAAAAACTGTTTTTT
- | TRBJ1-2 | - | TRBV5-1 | CASSLGSLDLGYTF | TGCGCCAGCAGCTTGGGGAGTCTCGACCTTGGCTACACCTTC
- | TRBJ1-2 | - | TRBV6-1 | CASSGWLLGGYTF | TGTGCCAGCAGTGGGTGGCTTTTGGGTGGCTACACCTTC
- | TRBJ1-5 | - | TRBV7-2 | CASSLDSDQPQHF | TGTGCCAGCAGCTTAGATTCCGATCAGCCCCAGCATTTT
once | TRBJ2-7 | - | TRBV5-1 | CASGWTSYEQYF | TGCGCCAGCGGCTGGACATCTTACGAGCAGTACTTC
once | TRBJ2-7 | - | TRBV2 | CASCSYPGTDYEQYF | TGTGCCAGTTGTAGTTACCCCGGGACGGACTACGAGCAGTACTTC
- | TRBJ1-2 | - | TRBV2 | CASSDGDRIYGYTF | TGTGCCAGCAGTGATGGAGACAGGATCTATGGCTACACCTTC
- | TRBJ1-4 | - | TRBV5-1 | CASSPNLEEGEKLFF | TGCGCCAGCAGCCCCAATCTTGAAGAGGGAGAAAAACTGTTTTTT
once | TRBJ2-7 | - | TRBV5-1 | CASSLGVGYEQYF | TGCGCCAGCAGCTTGGGAGTCGGCTACGAGCAGTACTTC
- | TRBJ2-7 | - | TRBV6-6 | CASSYSGAGGSYEQYF | TGTGCCAGCAGTTATAGTGGCGCCGGTGGCTCCTACGAGCAGTACTTC
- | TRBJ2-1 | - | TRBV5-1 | CASSRPGADEQFF | TGCGCCAGCAGCCGGCCAGGGGCCGATGAGCAGTTCTTC
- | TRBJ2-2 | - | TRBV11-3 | CASSLGVVSTGELFF | TGTGCCAGCAGCTTAGGGGTAGTCTCAACCGGGGAGCTGTTTTTT
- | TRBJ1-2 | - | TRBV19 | CASSIGGEGSGGYTF | TGTGCCAGTAGTATAGGTGGCGAAGGGAGCGGAGGGTACACCTTC
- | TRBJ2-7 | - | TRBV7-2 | CASSRGRGRNEQYF | TGTGCCAGCAGCCGAGGGAGGGGGCGTAACGAGCAGTACTTC
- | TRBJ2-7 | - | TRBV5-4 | CASTIGGSGAEQYF | TGTGCCAGCACCATCGGCGGGTCGGGGGCCGAGCAGTACTTC
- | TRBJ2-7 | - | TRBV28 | CASRAGGYEQYF | TGTGCCAGCAGAGCGGGCGGGTACGAGCAGTACTTC
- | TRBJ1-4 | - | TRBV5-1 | CASSKQGSPNEKLFF | TGCGCCAGCAGCAAACAGGGATCTCCTAATGAAAAACTGTTTTTT
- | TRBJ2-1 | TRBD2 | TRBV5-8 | CASSLGLAGNNEQFF | TGTGCCAGCAGCTTAGGGCTAGCGGGAAACAATGAGCAGTTCTTC
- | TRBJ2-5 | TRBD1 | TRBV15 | CATSRDLGQSQETQYF | TGTGCCACCAGCAGAGATTTGGGACAGAGTCAAGAGACCCAGTACTTC
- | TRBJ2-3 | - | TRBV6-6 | CASTLILGGDTQYF | TGTGCCAGCACCCTCATATTGGGGGGAGATACGCAGTATTTT
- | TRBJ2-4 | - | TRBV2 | CASMTGPGNIQYF | TGTGCCAGCATGACAGGCCCGGGGAACATTCAGTACTTC
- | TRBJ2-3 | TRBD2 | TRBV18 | CASSPLAVAGVTDTQYF | TGTGCCAGCTCACCACTTGCGGTAGCGGGAGTGACAGATACGCAGTATTTT
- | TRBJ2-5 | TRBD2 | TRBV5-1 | CASSRGSGEETQYF | TGCGCCAGCAGTCGCGGGAGTGGGGAAGAGACCCAGTACTTC
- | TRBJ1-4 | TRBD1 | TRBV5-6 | CASSLDRGGGEKLFF | TGTGCCAGCAGCTTGGACAGGGGAGGAGGTGAAAAACTGTTTTTT
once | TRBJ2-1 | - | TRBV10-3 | CAISEQREEQFF | TGTGCCATCAGTGAACAACGGGAAGAGCAGTTCTTC
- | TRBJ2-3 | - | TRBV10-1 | CASSAMVGDTQYF | TGCGCCAGCAGTGCCATGGTTGGCGATACGCAGTATTTT
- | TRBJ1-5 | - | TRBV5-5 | CASSLDPGRILSQPQHF | TGTGCCAGCAGCTTGGATCCTGGCAGGATATTAAGTCAGCCCCAGCATTTT
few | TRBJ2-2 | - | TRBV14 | CASSRGHMRVTGELFF | TGTGCCAGCAGCCGGGGACATATGAGAGTCACCGGGGAGCTGTTTTTT
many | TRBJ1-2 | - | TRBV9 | CASSVSGGYGYTF | TGTGCCAGCAGCGTCTCCGGGGGGTATGGCTACACCTTC
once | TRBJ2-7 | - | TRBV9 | CASSVDPAGSYEQYF | TGTGCCAGCAGCGTAGACCCGGCAGGGAGCTACGAGCAGTACTTC
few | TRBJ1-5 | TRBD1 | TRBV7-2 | CASSLAWTGAWGNQPQHF | TGTGCCAGCAGCTTAGCCTGGACAGGGGCCTGGGGCAATCAGCCCCAGCATTTT
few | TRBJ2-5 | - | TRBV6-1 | CASNHQGGQETQYF | TGTGCCAGCAATCACCAGGGGGGCCAAGAGACCCAGTACTTC
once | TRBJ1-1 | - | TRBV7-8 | CASSLGLLRDKNTEAFF | TGTGCCAGCAGCTTAGGATTGTTGCGAGATAAGAACACTGAAGCTTTCTTT
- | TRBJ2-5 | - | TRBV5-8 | CASSFPRQLGETQYF | TGTGCCAGCAGCTTCCCCCGACAGCTAGGGGAGACCCAGTACTTC
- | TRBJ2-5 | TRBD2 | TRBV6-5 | CASSYDPSGQETQYF | TGTGCCAGCAGTTACGACCCTAGCGGGCAAGAGACCCAGTACTTC
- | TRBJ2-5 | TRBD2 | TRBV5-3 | CARSWTSGSRSGETQYF | TGTGCCAGAAGCTGGACTAGCGGGAGCAGGAGTGGAGAGACCCAGTACTTC